The present TCR beta chain was sequenced within a study of cytomegalovirus exposure and HLA in healthy donors. Background on the study: Within an early data release were roughly 83 million unique TCRs drawn from HLA-typed donors.

Primers: 60 Vbeta forward and 13 Jbeta reverse. The table came from immunoSEQ multiplex PCR; TCRdb's copy has only in-frame clones and leaves some out. The sample carries about 190,000 clones, approximately 84% recorded once. Study-level findings and limits: V- and J-gene trimming of TCR beta was linked (in a later analysis) to a missense DCLRE1C variant.

This clone has only one observation. Its antigen is currently unknown. Sequencing used PBMCs. The receptor was derived from a woman in her twenties or thirties in good health and CMV-seropositive.

The CDR3 is CASSYRPSTDTQYF. The CDR3 DNA is TGTGCCAGCAGCTACAGGCCTAGCACAGATACGCAGTATTTT. This chain links TRBV9 with TRBJ2-3; maybe TRBD1 (5 bases). The CDR3 extends over 14 amino acids. The ends were cut back, 4 bases at V and 0 bases at J, with 9 bases in the middle. Germline V gene sequence: CDR1 SGDLS, CDR2 YYNGEE.